This T cell receptor beta chain was sequenced for a study of T-cell memory formation after mild COVID-19. This CDR3 is 13 amino acids long. V was clipped by 4 bases and J by 7 bases; unmatched bases: 1. Germline V CDR1 and CDR2: SGHDN, FVKESK. Findings of the study overall: Confirmation of SARS-CoV-2 specificity was lacking for second-wave clones peaking day 37.

Note on this clonotype: Its antigen remains unidentified.

TCRdb used MiXCR to reprocess the 5' RACE reads, holding one entry per CDR3 protein. The repertoire holds approximately 65,000 distinct CDR3 sequences, with 9% to 9.5% as singletons. Sequencing used PBMCs or a T cell subset sorted from them (not recorded which). The TCR was taken from a man aged 18 to 30 who had mild COVID-19 (a few samples of this study predate the infection). Cell type and time point are not known. The chain carries TRBV14 and TRBJ2-7, with 13 nucleotides matching TRBD2. The CDR3 DNA sequence: TGTGCCAGCAGCCGGGGACTAGCGGGGGAGCAGTACTTC. It translates to CASSRGLAGEQYF.